This T cell receptor (beta chain) was sequenced during a study of early T cells in non-severe SARS-CoV-2 infection. Individual cDNA molecules carried attached unique molecular identifiers. TCRdb re-called the 5' RACE reads with MiXCR, one entry per CDR3 protein. This sample yields tens of thousands of distinct CDR3 sequences, of which approximately 15% are seen a single time; 5.1% belongs to the top ten. CDR1 and CDR2 (germline): DFQATT, SNEGSKA (reference sequence). V gave up 3 bases and J gave up 4 bases; unmatched junction bases: 11. This CDR3 region has 15 residues. V usage is TRBV20-1 and J usage is TRBJ2-7, with 8 bases fitting TRBD2. The TCR was taken from an adult who was a healthcare worker with PCR-confirmed SARS-CoV-2 infection or an uninfected control (not recorded which). The material sequenced was whole blood, taken at baseline. CDR3 in amino acids: CSASDPRGRRYEQYF. In DNA form, the CDR3 reads TGCAGTGCTAGTGACCCGCGCGGGAGGAGATACGAGCAGTACTTC.